This T cell receptor beta chain was documented in a study of blood T cell repertoires in COVID-19. V lost 5 bases and J 7 bases, leaving 15 bases between the germline ends. This CDR3 is 15 amino acids long. Looked up from germline, CDR1 is SEHNR and CDR2 is FQNEAQ (reference sequence). This clone was picked up one time. The method was immunoSEQ multiplex PCR; TCRdb's version includes in-frame clones alone and lacks a portion of them. The sample carries under 250,000 clones, approximately 85% recorded once. V gene TRBV7-9 combines with J gene TRBJ1-6, with unresolved D. This receptor was obtained from a woman aged 50 to 65 with acute COVID-19. Source material: PBMCs or T cells enriched from blood (not recorded which). CDR3 in DNA: TGTGCCAGCAGCAGAAAAGGACGGGAAAATTCACCCCTCCACTTT. Its translation: CASSRKGRENSPLHF.